Presented here are 11 T cell receptor beta chains from one specimen sequenced in a study of blood T cell repertoires in COVID-19. Only in-frame clones appear in the TCRdb table, and some are missing; sequencing was by immunoSEQ multiplex PCR. The sample records some 97,000 clones, 85% to 90% being singletons. Input material: peripheral blood. These receptors originate from a human donor in a cohort sampled during active COVID-19.

The genes are TRBV19 and TRBJ1-2, with 11 bases aligning to TRBD1. V was pared by 3 bases and J by 8 bases, with 5 bases of the junction left unmatched. The CDR3 extends over 14 amino acids. Germline V gene data show CDR1 as LNHDA and CDR2 as SQIVND (reference sequence). The DNA of the CDR3 is TGTGCCAGTAGTATCGGGACAGGGGGTAACGGCTACACCTTC. Encoded protein: CASSIGTGGNGYTF. The full variable domain, rest sourced from reference TRBV19 and TRBJ1-2, is DGGITQSPKYLFRKEGQNVTLSCEQNLNHDAMYWYRQDPGQGLRLIYYSQIVNDFQKGDIAEGYSVSREKKESFPLTVTSAQKNPTAFYLCASSIGTGGNGYTFGSGTRLTVV.

For the CDR3, the DNA is TGTGCCAGCAGTCTGGACAGAGTGAGCAATCAGCCCCAGCATTTT. Translation: CASSLDRVSNQPQHF. The J gene is TRBJ1-5, the V gene TRBV2; the D gene is possibly TRBD1 (6 bases). This CDR3 has 15 amino acids. The V end was cut by 5 bases, the J end by 1 base, with 12 bases between. Germline lookup yields CDR1 SNHLY and CDR2 FYNNEI.

The genes are TRBV2 and TRBJ2-3; possible D gene TRBD2, 5 bases. Germline CDR1 reads SNHLY; CDR2 reads FYNNEI. V lost 7 bases to trimming and J lost 5 bases, with 22 bases between them. The CDR3 extends over 16 amino acids. CDR3 residues: CASNLQRAGGGDTQYF. Written as DNA, the CDR3 is TGTGCCAGCAACCTCCAACGGGCCGGAGGTGGAGATACGCAGTATTTT.

The chain joins TRBV30 to TRBJ2-1, with D tentatively TRBD2 (6 bases). This CDR3 contains 14 residues. Trimming left V 8 bases short and J 6 bases short, with 20 bases between. Germline CDR1 is GTSNPN and CDR2 is SVGIG (reference sequence). The CDR3 DNA reads TGTGCCAGGCAATACGGGGCGCGGGGCAATGAGCAGTTCTTC. Protein sequence: CARQYGARGNEQFF.

V usage is TRBV5-1 and J usage is TRBJ2-2, with TRBD1 identical over 7 bases. Losses at the gene ends were 4 bases for V and 5 bases for J; bases not matched to a gene: 8. Germline assignment: CDR1 SGHRS and CDR2 YFSETQ. This CDR3 contains 15 residues. The CDR3 DNA is TGCGCCAGCAGCGACACAGGGGTGAGGACCGGGGAGCTGTTTTTT. Amino acid sequence: CASSDTGVRTGELFF.

The chain links TRBV9 to TRBJ1-6, with D perhaps TRBD1 (6 bases). The CDR3 is made up of 14 amino acids. CDR1 is SGDLS, CDR2 YYNGEE, per germline. The V and J ends lost 0 bases and 7 bases respectively, with 8 bases between them. Here the CDR3 DNA reads TGTGCCAGCAGCGTAGCCCAGGGGAATTCACCCCTCCACTTT. Translating gives CASSVAQGNSPLHF.

The rearrangement joins TRBV6-5 to TRBJ2-5, with 7 nucleotides matching TRBD2. Per germline, CDR1 MNHEY and CDR2 SVGAGI. The J segment lost 7 bases and the V segment lost 5 bases, leaving 4 bases of the junction unmatched. The CDR3 has 12 amino acids. CDR3 nucleotide sequence: TGTGCCAGCAGTCCCCCGGGAGGGACCCAGTACTTC. Encoded protein: CASSPPGGTQYF.

V and J are TRBV12-5 and TRBJ2-1, with 10 bases matching TRBD2. V shed 6 bases and J 5 bases; nucleotides not matched to a gene: 4. This CDR3 has 14 amino acids. Germline V gene sequence: CDR1 LGHNT, CDR2 FRNRAP. CDR3 region: CASGGLAENNEQFF. CDR3 nucleotide sequence: TGTGCTAGTGGCGGACTAGCGGAAAACAATGAGCAGTTCTTC.

The chain is built from TRBV4-3 and TRBJ1-1; D call uncertain. CDR3 length: 13 residues. Per the germline V gene, CDR1 is LGHNA and CDR2 is YSLEER. Trimming left V 0 bases short and J 11 bases short, with 13 bases between. CDR3 in amino acids: CASSQDRVSGAFF. CDR3 sequence (DNA): TGCGCCAGCAGCCAAGATAGAGTTTCTGGTGCTTTCTTT.

This clone appeared once. V gene TRBV11-2 combines with J gene TRBJ1-4, with no clear D. The V and J ends lost 7 bases and 8 bases respectively, with 14 bases between them. In germline, CDR1 is SGHAT, CDR2 FQNNGV. The CDR3 has 13 residues. CDR3 nucleotide sequence: TGTGCCAGCACAATTGGAGGGAGCGAAAAACTGTTTTTT. Its translation is CASTIGGSEKLFF.

The rearrangement links TRBV18 to TRBJ1-1; possibly TRBD1 for D (5 bases). This CDR3 spans 12 amino acids. Germline V gene sequence: CDR1 KGHSH, CDR2 LQKENI. With 3 bases removed from V and 7 bases from J, the gap between germline ends came to 9 bases. The CDR3 protein is CASSPWQGEAFF. CDR3 sequence (DNA): TGTGCCAGCTCACCTTGGCAGGGTGAAGCTTTCTTT.